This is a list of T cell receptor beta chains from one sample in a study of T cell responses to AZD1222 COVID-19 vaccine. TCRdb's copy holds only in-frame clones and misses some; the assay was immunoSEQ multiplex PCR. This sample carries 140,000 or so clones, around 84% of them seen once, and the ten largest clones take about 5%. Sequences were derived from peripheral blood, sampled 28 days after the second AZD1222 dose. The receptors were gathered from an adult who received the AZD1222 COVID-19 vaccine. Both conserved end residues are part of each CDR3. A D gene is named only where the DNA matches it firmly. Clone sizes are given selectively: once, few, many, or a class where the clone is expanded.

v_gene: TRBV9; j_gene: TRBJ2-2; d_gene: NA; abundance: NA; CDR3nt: TGTGCCAGCAGCCCATTAAATCCGGGAGTCGACACCGGGGAGCTGTTTTTT; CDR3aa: CASSPLNPGVDTGELFF
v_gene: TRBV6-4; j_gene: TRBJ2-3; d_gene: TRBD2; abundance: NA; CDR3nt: TGTGCCAGCAGCCGACTAGCGGGGGGGCGGCCAGATACGCAGTATTTT; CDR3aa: CASSRLAGGRPDTQYF
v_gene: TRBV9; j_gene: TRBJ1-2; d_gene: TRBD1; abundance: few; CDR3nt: TGTGCCAGCAGCGGGGGACAGGCCAACTATGGCTACACCTTC; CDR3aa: CASSGGQANYGYTF
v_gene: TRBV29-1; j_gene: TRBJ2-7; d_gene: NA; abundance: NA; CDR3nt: TGCAGCGCCTCCTATGGGGGTGAGCAGTACTTC; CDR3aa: CSASYGGEQYF
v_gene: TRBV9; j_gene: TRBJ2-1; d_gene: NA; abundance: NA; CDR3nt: TGTGCCAGCAGCTCAGCGGGTCTCCCGTACAATGAGCAGTTCTTC; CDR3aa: CASSSAGLPYNEQFF
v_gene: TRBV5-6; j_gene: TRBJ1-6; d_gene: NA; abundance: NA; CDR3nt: TGTGCCAGCAGCCCGAAACAGGGCTATTATAATTCACCCCTCCACTTT; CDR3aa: CASSPKQGYYNSPLHF
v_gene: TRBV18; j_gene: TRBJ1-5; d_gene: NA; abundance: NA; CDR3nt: TGTGCCAGCTCACCACGACGGGAATTTAGCAATCAGCCCCAGCATTTT; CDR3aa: CASSPRREFSNQPQHF
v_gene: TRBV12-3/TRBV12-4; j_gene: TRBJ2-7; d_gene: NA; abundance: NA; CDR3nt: TGTGCCAGCAGCCCAGCATACGAGCAGTACTTC; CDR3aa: CASSPAYEQYF
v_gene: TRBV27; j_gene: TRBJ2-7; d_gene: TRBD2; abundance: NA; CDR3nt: TGTGCCAGCAGCTCACTAGCGGGAGTTTACGAGCAGTACTTC; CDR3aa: CASSSLAGVYEQYF
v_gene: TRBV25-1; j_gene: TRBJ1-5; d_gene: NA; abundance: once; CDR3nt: TGTGCCAGCAGTGACAGCGATCAGCCCCAGCATTTT; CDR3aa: CASSDSDQPQHF
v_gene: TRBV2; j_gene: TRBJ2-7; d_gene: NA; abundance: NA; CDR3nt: TGTGCCAGCAGTGAATTGGTAGCGGCAAGCTCCTACGAGCAGTACTTC; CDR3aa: CASSELVAASSYEQYF
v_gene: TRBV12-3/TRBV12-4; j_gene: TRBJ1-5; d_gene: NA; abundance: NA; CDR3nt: TGTGCCAGCAGGGGATCTAGCAATCAGCCCCAGCATTTT; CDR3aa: CASRGSSNQPQHF
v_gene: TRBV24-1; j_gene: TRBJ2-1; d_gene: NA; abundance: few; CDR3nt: TGTGCCACCAGTGATCGGAGAGATTACAATGAGCAGTTCTTC; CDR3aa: CATSDRRDYNEQFF
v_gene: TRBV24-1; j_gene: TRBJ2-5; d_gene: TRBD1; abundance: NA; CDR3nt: TGTGCCACCAGCGAAACAGGGGTTAGGGAGACCCAGTACTTC; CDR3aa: CATSETGVRETQYF
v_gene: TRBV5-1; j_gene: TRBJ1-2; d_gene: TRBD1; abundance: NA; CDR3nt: TGCGCCAGCAGCCACATACAGGGGGCTGGTGACTATGGCTACACCTTC; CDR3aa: CASSHIQGAGDYGYTF
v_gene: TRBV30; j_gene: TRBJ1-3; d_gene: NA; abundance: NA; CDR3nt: TGTGCCTTTTCCCCGGAAAACACCATATATTTT; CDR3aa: CAFSPENTIYF
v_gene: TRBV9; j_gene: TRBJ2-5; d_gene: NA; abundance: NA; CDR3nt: TGTGCCAGCAGCGTAGGCAGAACCCAAGAGACCCAGTACTTC; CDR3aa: CASSVGRTQETQYF
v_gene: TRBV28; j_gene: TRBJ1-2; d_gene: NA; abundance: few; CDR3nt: TGTGCCAGCAGTTTTCGGGGAGGAGGCTATGGCTACACCTTC; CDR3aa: CASSFRGGGYGYTF
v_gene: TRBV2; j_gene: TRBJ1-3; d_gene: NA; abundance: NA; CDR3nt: TGTGCCAGCAGACTATCCCCGCAGCCCAGATCAAGCTCTGGAAACACCATATATTTT; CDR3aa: CASRLSPQPRSSSGNTIYF
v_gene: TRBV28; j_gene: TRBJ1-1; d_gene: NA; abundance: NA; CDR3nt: TGTGCCAGCAGTTTATTGACAGGGAACACTGAAGCTTTCTTT; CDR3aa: CASSLLTGNTEAFF
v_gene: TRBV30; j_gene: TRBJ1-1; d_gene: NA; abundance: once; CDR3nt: TGTGCCTGGAGAGTGAGCCAGGCTGAAGCTTTCTTT; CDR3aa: CAWRVSQAEAFF
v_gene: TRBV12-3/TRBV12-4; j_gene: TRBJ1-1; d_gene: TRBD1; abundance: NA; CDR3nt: TGTGCCAGCAGCTCCCCAGGGGGCGAAGCTTTCTTT; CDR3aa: CASSSPGGEAFF
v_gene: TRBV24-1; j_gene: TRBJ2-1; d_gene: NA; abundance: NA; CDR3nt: TGTGCCACCAGTGATTTGCGTATTGGGTACAATGAGCAGTTCTTC; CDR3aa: CATSDLRIGYNEQFF
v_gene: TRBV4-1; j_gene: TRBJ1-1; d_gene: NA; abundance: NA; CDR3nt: TGCGCCAGCAGCCAAGATTACCCACAGGGACGTGATTTCTTT; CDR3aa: CASSQDYPQGRDFF
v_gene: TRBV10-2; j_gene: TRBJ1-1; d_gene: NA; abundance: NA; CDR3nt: TGCGCCAGCAGTGACAAGAGGGACACTGAAGCTTTCTTT; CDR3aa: CASSDKRDTEAFF
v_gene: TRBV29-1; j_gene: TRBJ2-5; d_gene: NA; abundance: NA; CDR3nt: TGCAGCGTGGCAACCGAGACCAACTCAAAGGGACCCCAGTACTTC; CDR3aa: CSVATETNSKGPQYF
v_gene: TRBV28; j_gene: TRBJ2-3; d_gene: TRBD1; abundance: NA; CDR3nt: TGTGCCAGCAGTTCGACAGGGGTCTCTAGCACAGATACGCAGTATTTT; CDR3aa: CASSSTGVSSTDTQYF
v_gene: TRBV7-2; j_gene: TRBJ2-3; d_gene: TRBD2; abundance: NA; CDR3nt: TGTGCCAGCAGCCCGCTCTGGGAGCGGGGGGTCCCCACAGATACGCAGTATTTT; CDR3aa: CASSPLWERGVPTDTQYF
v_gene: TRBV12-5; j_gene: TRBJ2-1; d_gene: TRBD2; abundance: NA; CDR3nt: TGTGCTAGTGGTTTGGCCGACCGCTGGGAGGGCCGAGAGCAGTTCTTC; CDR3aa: CASGLADRWEGREQFF
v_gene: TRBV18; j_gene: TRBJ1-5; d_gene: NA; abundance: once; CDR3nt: TGTGCCAGCTCACCACCGGCACAGGGAGTTGGGCAGCCCCAGCATTTT; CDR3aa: CASSPPAQGVGQPQHF
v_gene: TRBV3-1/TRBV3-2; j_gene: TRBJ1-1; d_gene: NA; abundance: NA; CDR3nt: TGTGCCAGCAGCCCGGGGACTGAAGCTTTCTTT; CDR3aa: CASSPGTEAFF
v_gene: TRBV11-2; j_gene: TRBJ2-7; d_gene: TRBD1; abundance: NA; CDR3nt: TGTGCCAGCAGCCCAGGGACAGGGCTATACGAGCAGTACTTC; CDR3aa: CASSPGTGLYEQYF
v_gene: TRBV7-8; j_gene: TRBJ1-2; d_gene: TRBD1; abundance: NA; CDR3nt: TGTGCCAGCAGCCCCCGGGACAGAACCCTGTATGGCTACACCTTC; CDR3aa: CASSPRDRTLYGYTF
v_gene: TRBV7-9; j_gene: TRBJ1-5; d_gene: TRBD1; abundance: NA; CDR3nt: TGTGCCAGCAGCGCCGGGACAGGGCCTTATCAGCCCCAGCATTTT; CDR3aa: CASSAGTGPYQPQHF
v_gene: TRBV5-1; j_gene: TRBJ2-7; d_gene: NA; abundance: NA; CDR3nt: TGCGCCAGCGCGATCGACGGCGGGGAGACCTACGAGCAGTACTTC; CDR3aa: CASAIDGGETYEQYF
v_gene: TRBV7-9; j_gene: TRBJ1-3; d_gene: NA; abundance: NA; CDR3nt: TGTGCCAGCAGCTTAGATCTCCCGGGGTGGTTGTCGAACACCATATATTTT; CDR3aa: CASSLDLPGWLSNTIYF
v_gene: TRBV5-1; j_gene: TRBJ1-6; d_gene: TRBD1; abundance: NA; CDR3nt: TGCGCCAGCAGCTTAGGGCGGGACAGGGTCGATTCACCCCTCCACTTT; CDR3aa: CASSLGRDRVDSPLHF
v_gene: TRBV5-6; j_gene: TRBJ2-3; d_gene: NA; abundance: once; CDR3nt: TGTGCCAGCAGAGGGGACCCCGAAGGTACGCAGTATTTT; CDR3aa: CASRGDPEGTQYF
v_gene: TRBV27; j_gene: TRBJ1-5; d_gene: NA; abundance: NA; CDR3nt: TGTGCCAGCAGTGAAAACATTCCCCGCAATCAGCCCCAGCATTTT; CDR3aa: CASSENIPRNQPQHF
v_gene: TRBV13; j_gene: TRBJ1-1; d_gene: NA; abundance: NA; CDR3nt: TGTGCCAGCACCTTGCGGGGCCCCCGTGGGGCTTTCTTT; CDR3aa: CASTLRGPRGAFF
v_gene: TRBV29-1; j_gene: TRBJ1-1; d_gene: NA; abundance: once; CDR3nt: TGCAGCGTTGAAGATAAGGCCTCCGGGACTGAAGCTTTCTTT; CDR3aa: CSVEDKASGTEAFF
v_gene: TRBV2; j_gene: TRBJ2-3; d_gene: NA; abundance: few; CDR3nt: TGTGCCAGCATACTATATCTCACAGATACGCAGTATTTT; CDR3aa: CASILYLTDTQYF
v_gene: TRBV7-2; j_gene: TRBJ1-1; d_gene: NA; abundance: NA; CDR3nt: TGTGCCAGCAGCCCCGGCGGGGGTTGGACTGAAGCTTTCTTT; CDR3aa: CASSPGGGWTEAFF
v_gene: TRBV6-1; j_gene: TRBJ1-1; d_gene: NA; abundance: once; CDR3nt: TGTGCCAGCAGTGAAGCATCGGGGGCTCGGGGCACTGAAGCTTTCTTT; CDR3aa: CASSEASGARGTEAFF
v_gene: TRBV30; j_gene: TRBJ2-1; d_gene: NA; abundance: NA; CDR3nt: TGTGCCTGGAAGAGTAAGGGCGGGTTTTACAATGAGCAGTTCTTC; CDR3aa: CAWKSKGGFYNEQFF
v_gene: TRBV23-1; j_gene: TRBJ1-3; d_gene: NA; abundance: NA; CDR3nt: TGCGCCAGCAGTCATCTAGACGGCCTCTCTGGAAACACCATATATTTT; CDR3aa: CASSHLDGLSGNTIYF